This T cell receptor beta chain was captured by sequencing in a study of T cell repertoires in ileal Crohn's disease. Germline assignment: CDR1 MNHEY and CDR2 SVGAGI. With V trimmed by 10 bases and J by 1 base, 3 bases remained unmatched. The CDR3 is made up of 14 amino acids. Broader study findings: Clonality above 26.8% at surgery always came with endoscopic recurrence.

Here immunoSEQ multiplex PCR was the method, and the copy in TCRdb shows in-frame clones only, minus some. The sample holds around 2,200 clones, 62% seen once. About this clone itself: Antigen: not known.

Stated time point: neoterminal ileum biopsy at postoperative endoscopy, about 6 months after surgery. This TCR was sampled from an adult with Crohn's disease. The V gene is TRBV6-5, the J gene TRBJ2-2, with 10 bases aligning to TRBD1. The specimen was ileal tissue. In DNA form, the CDR3 reads TGTGCCACCCGGACAGGGGGGAACACCGGGGAGCTGTTTTTT. As protein: CATRTGGNTGELFF.